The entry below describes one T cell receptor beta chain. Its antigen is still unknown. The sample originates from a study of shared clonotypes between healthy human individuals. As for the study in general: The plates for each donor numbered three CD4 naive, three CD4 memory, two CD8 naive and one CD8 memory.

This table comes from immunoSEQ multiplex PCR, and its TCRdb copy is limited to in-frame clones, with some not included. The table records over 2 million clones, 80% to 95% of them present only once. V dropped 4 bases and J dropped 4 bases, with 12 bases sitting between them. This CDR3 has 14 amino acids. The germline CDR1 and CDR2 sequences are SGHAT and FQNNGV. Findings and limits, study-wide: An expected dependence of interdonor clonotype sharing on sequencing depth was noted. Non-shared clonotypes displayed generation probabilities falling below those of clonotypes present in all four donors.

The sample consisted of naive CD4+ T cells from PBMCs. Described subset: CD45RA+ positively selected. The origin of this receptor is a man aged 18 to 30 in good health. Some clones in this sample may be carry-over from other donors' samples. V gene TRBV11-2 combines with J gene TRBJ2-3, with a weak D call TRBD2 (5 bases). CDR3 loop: CASSSGSLPDTQYF. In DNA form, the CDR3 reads TGTGCCAGCAGCTCGGGGAGCCTCCCAGATACGCAGTATTTT.